This T cell receptor (beta chain) comes out of a study of control samples from healthy donors and cancer patients. V shed 1 base, J shed 6 bases, and the junction held 14 bases outside the gene matches. This CDR3 spans 17 amino acids. The germline V gene encodes CDR1 LNHNV and CDR2 YYDKDF (reference sequence). Clones were read by immunoSEQ multiplex PCR, and TCRdb kept only the in-frame ones, dropping some. Among more than 85,000 clones, roughly 80% were seen once, and the ten largest hold roughly an eighth. V usage is TRBV15 and J usage is TRBJ2-7, with TRBD2 identical over 8 bases. The sample consisted of blood. The sequence was collected from a woman in her forties or fifties in good health. The CDR3 loop is CATSRVLAGSSGSEQYF. CDR3 nucleotides: TGTGCCACCAGCAGAGTCCTAGCGGGCTCCTCGGGCTCCGAGCAGTACTTC.